This T cell receptor (beta chain) stems from a study of T cell responses to AZD1222 COVID-19 vaccine. On the study more broadly: Pooled in the analysis were second doses at about 4 or about 12 weeks. Study conclusions and caveats: Repertoire sampling happened only post peak T cell response. Among those given AZD1222, only five or six were seropositive at baseline. Regions 160-218 and 743-854 held dominance among vaccine-associated CD4 TCRs, which spanned spike.

Produced via immunoSEQ multiplex PCR; TCRdb's table is partial and in-frame only. The sample contains about 120,000 clones, approximately 88% of which appear only once. Looked up from germline, CDR1 is MNHEY and CDR2 is SVGEGT. This CDR3 comprises 12 residues. V was shortened by 4 bases and J by 5 bases, with 6 bases between the two germline ends. Remarks on this clone: Its antigen remains unidentified.

The sample here was peripheral blood, taken on day 0 of AZD1222 vaccination. This receptor was identified in an adult in good health. The chain is built from TRBV6-2 or TRBV6-3 and TRBJ2-1; D is ambiguous. In nucleotides, the CDR3 is TGTGCCAGCAGTTCCCTCCACAATGAGCAGTTCTTC. Its protein product is CASSSLHNEQFF.